The source of this T cell receptor (beta chain) is a study of blood T cell repertoires in COVID-19. About the research overall: Samples came from the United States, Italy and Spain, spanning acute and convalescent COVID-19. The cDNA or gDNA used as material had been derived from T cells, B-cell-depleted T cells, or PBMCs.

Original methodology: Scientists estimated how many nucleated cells there were by amplifying reference gene primers. Libraries were prepared by immunoSEQ multiplex PCR; TCRdb keeps only in-frame clonotypes and omits some of them. V and J calls and clone size are copied from that table; D and trimming were computed from the DNA. The sample includes roughly 57,000 clones, 80% to 95% seen only once; the top ten take about 15%. Trimming removed 3 bases from V and 5 bases from J; junction bases left unmatched: 5. Germline CDR1 reads SNHLY; CDR2 reads FYNNEI. The CDR3 spans 15 residues. The sequenced sample was peripheral blood. The TCR was taken from a man at least 80 years old with acute or convalescent COVID-19. The chain employs TRBV2 and TRBJ2-5, with 11 bases that match TRBD2. The CDR3 region is CASSEVSGGAETQYF. CDR3 DNA: TGTGCCAGCAGTGAGGTTAGCGGGGGGGCGGAGACCCAGTACTTC.